One and the same sample provided the 3 T cell receptor beta chains below, sequenced in a study of blood T cells in healthy people across ages. Through a sample-barcoded 5' primer and a J-beta primer mix, a second PCR was run for roughly 7 to 12 cycles. TCRdb itself ran the 5' RACE reads through MiXCR, one entry per CDR3 protein. The sample holds roughly 1,000,000 distinct CDR3 sequences; almost 25% are singletons and the top ten take around 0.7%. This sample also belongs to another study, concerning T cells of mothers and their children.

Sequencing was done on a sample of blood. The receptors come from a girl under 10 years old in good health.

This sequence joins TRBV3-1 and TRBJ1-4; unclear D gene. Germline CDR1 is LGHDT and CDR2 is YNNKEL (reference sequence). The V end was cut by 2 bases, the J end by 1 base, with 5 bases between. The CDR3 loop spans 14 amino acids. The CDR3 region is CASSQRVTNEKLFF. Here the CDR3 DNA reads TGTGCCAGCAGCCAACGCGTAACTAATGAAAAACTGTTTTTT.

V gene TRBV24-1 combines with J gene TRBJ2-3; 10 nucleotides match TRBD1. The V gene's germline CDR1 is KGHDR and CDR2 SFDVKD. The trim removed 1 base at V and 2 bases at J, leaving 8 bases unmatched. This CDR3 region has 18 residues. The CDR3 loop is CATSDFLRTGGNTDTQYF. As DNA, the CDR3 is TGTGCCACCAGTGATTTTCTTAGGACAGGGGGAAACACAGATACGCAGTATTTT.

This clonotype was picked up a small number of times. The chain recombines TRBV4-3 with TRBJ2-5, with 10 bases matching TRBD2. Looked up from germline, CDR1 is LGHNA and CDR2 is YSLEER. This CDR3 has 17 amino acids. V shed 1 base, J shed 1 base, and the junction held 6 bases outside the gene matches. CDR3 region: CASSQVFSGGTQETQYF. In DNA, the CDR3 is TGCGCCAGCAGCCAAGTTTTTAGCGGGGGGACCCAAGAGACCCAGTACTTC.